These 19 T cell receptor beta chains originate from one sample sequenced in a study of cytomegalovirus exposure and HLA in healthy donors. PCR employed 60 Vbeta and 13 Jbeta primers. Profiling relied on immunoSEQ multiplex PCR, and the TCRdb table lists in-frame clones only, not all of them. The data contain 140,000 to 150,000 clones, 65% to 85% of them singletons. The sample was PBMCs. Source of these receptors: a woman aged 40-49 years in good health and CMV-seropositive.

The V call is TRBV7-9, the J call TRBJ2-5; the match to TRBD2 covers 7 bases. V shed 2 bases, J shed 10 bases, and the junction held 25 bases outside the gene matches. This CDR3 has 19 residues. Germline-derived CDR1 and CDR2 are SEHNR and FQNEAQ (reference sequence). As DNA, the CDR3 is TGTGCCAGCAGCTTACTGTCTGGACTAGAGACCGCAAGGGGTTATTTCCAGTACTTC. This encodes CASSLLSGLETARGYFQYF.

V usage is TRBV6-1 and J usage is TRBJ1-2, with 7 bases fitting TRBD1. J was trimmed by 2 bases and V by 1 base; bases with no gene match: 4. Germline CDR1 reads MNHNS; CDR2 reads SASEGT. The CDR3 runs 15 residues. CDR3 protein: CASSEEGTENYGYTF. CDR3 DNA: TGTGCCAGCAGTGAAGAAGGGACAGAGAACTATGGCTACACCTTC.

This clone was picked up a small number of times. The gene calls are TRBV6-6 and TRBJ2-7; D call uncertain. The V gene lost 2 bases and the J gene lost 7 bases, with 9 bases spanning the gap. Germline V gene sequence: CDR1 MNHNY, CDR2 SVGAGI (reference sequence). There are 12 residues in the CDR3. Written as DNA, the CDR3 is TGTGCCAGCAGTTACGATAGGCGGGAGCAGTACTTC. This encodes CASSYDRREQYF.

This clone turned up a few times. The J gene is TRBJ2-7, the V gene TRBV28; TRBD2 matches at 11 bases. Germline V gives CDR1 MDHEN, CDR2 SYDVKM. The CDR3 has 14 amino acids. With V trimmed by 8 bases and J by 2 bases, 5 bases remained unmatched. The CDR3 DNA reads as TGTGCCAGCCATGCGGGACTAGCGGCCTACGAGCAGTACTTC. Its protein product is CASHAGLAAYEQYF.

The chain employs TRBV7-9 and TRBJ1-5; the D is unclear. The CDR3 has 14 amino acids. Germline V gene data show CDR1 as SEHNR and CDR2 as FQNEAQ (reference sequence). Trimming shortened V by 0 bases and J by 2 bases, and 5 bases separated the two germline ends. The DNA for the CDR3 is TGTGCCAGCAGCTTAGCTGGAGGCAATCAGCCCCAGCATTTT. Protein: CASSLAGGNQPQHF. The full variable domain, its missing parts supplied by reference TRBV7-9 and TRBJ1-5, is DTGVSQNPRHKITKRGQNVTFRCDPISEHNRLYWYRQTLGQGPEFLTYFQNEAQLEKSRLLSDRFSAERPKGSFSTLEIQRTEQGDSAMYLCASSLAGGNQPQHFGDGTRLSIL.

The chain joins TRBV7-9 to TRBJ1-4, with 9 bases lining up with TRBD1. V shed 6 bases and J 8 bases; nucleotides not matched to a gene: 7. Germline CDR1 and CDR2: SEHNR and FQNEAQ (reference sequence). There are 14 residues in the CDR3. CDR3: CASSQDRGGEKLFF. The CDR3 coding sequence is TGTGCCAGCAGTCAAGACAGGGGGGGCGAAAAACTGTTTTTT.

This chain links TRBV28 with TRBJ1-2; 7 nucleotides agree with TRBD1. Looked up from germline, CDR1 is MDHEN and CDR2 is SYDVKM. The CDR3 extends over 11 amino acids. Trimming removed 5 bases from V and 7 bases from J; junction bases left unmatched: 1. The DNA for the CDR3 is TGTGCCAGCAGTAAGGGGGCTGGCTACACCTTC. This encodes CASSKGAGYTF.

The chain couples TRBV5-1 to TRBJ1-4; D gene ambiguous. The CDR3 covers 15 residues. Germline values: CDR1 SGHRS, CDR2 YFSETQ. The V end lost 1 base, the J end lost 3 bases, and 10 bases lay between the germline ends. The CDR3 here is CASSLIGDANEKLFF. In DNA, the CDR3 is TGCGCCAGCAGCTTGATCGGGGATGCTAATGAAAAACTGTTTTTT.

The gene calls are TRBV29-1 and TRBJ2-1, with a possible D match to TRBD1 (6 bases). The CDR3 sequence is 14 residues long. Germline assignment: CDR1 SQVTM and CDR2 ANQGSEA. Between the trimmed V and J ends, which lost 8 bases and 6 bases, there was a span of 20 bases. The CDR3: CSLKAQGTINEQFF. CDR3 nucleotides: TGCAGCCTTAAGGCGCAGGGGACGATCAATGAGCAGTTCTTC.

The chain has TRBV6-1 and TRBJ2-1; TRBD2 aligns across 11 bases. With 10 bases clipped from V and 7 bases from J, the junction kept 9 bases outside the gene matches. The CDR3 spans 14 residues. CDR1 MNHNS and CDR2 SASEGT come from the germline V gene. The CDR3 spells CATNLAGGVNEQFF. The CDR3 DNA sequence: TGTGCCACCAATCTAGCGGGAGGTGTTAATGAGCAGTTCTTC.

V is TRBV25-1 and J is TRBJ2-2; TRBD2 might be the D (7 bases). Per the germline V gene, CDR1 is MGHDK and CDR2 is SYGVNS. The length of the CDR3 is 14 residues. The V end lost 6 bases, the J end lost 6 bases, and 14 bases lay between the germline ends. The CDR3 DNA sequence: TGTGCCAGCAGCGTAGGGGGGGGCCCCGGGGAGCTGTTTTTT. Protein sequence: CASSVGGGPGELFF.

The V call is TRBV4-2, the J call TRBJ2-5; 8 nucleotides line up with TRBD2. The CDR3 has 16 amino acids. V lost 1 base and J lost 7; bases outside the gene matches: 11. CDR1 and CDR2 (germline): LGHNA, YNFKEQ. CDR3 DNA sequence: TGTGCCAGCAGCCAAGTATCGCTTAGCGGGGAGGGGACCCAGTACTTC. The encoded protein is CASSQVSLSGEGTQYF.

V gene TRBV7-6 combines with J gene TRBJ1-4, with a weak D call TRBD1 (6 bases). CDR1 and CDR2 (germline): SGHVS, FNYEAQ. V lost 2 bases to trimming and J lost 10 bases, with 14 bases between them. The CDR3 runs to 14 residues. CDR3 in amino acids: CASSLSGGSGKLFF. The CDR3 nucleotides read TGTGCCAGCAGCTTAAGCGGGGGCTCGGGAAAACTGTTTTTT.

The genes are TRBV7-3 and TRBJ2-7; 13 bases align to TRBD2. Germline values: CDR1 SGHTA, CDR2 FQGTGA. The CDR3 sequence is 16 residues long. Trimming took 5 bases from V and 5 from J; bases not matched to a gene: 9. The chain's CDR3 is CASSPTSGGAKNEQYF. The CDR3 nucleotides read TGTGCCAGCAGCCCAACTAGCGGGGGGGCAAAGAACGAGCAGTACTTC.

As concerns this clone: Mismatch with germline at one junction end may stem from a read error. The chain recombines TRBV7-7 with TRBJ1-4, with D hard to call. Germline CDR1 SSHAT, CDR2 FNYEAQ (reference sequence). CDR3 length: 12 residues. The CDR3 reads CASSLTDEKLFF. CDR3 nucleotides: TGTGCCAGCAGCTTAACTGATGAAAAACTGTTTTTT.

V gene TRBV27 combines with J gene TRBJ1-5, with D possibly TRBD2 on 5 matching bases. With the DNA end fitting TRBJ2-3 better, the J assignment may be wrong. In germline, CDR1 is MNHEY, CDR2 SMNVEV (reference sequence). This CDR3 is 15 amino acids long. Here the CDR3 DNA reads TGTGCCAGCAGTTTGTGGGGAGAAAGCAATCAGCCCCAGTATTTT. Its protein is CASSLWGESNQPQYF.

This clone was counted a few times. The chain carries TRBV30 and TRBJ1-6; weak D call: TRBD1 (5 bases). The germline V gene encodes CDR1 GTSNPN and CDR2 SVGIG (reference sequence). CDR3 size: 13 residues. The V gene lost 7 bases and the J gene lost 7 bases, with 14 bases spanning the gap. In nucleotides, the CDR3 is TGTGCCTCGAACAATAACAGGAATTCACCCCTCCACTTT. Its protein is CASNNNRNSPLHF.

V and J are TRBV7-3 and TRBJ2-7; tentative D call: TRBD2 (5 bases). CDR3 length: 16 residues. V shed 0 bases and J shed 3 bases, with 15 bases lying between them. CDR1 SGHTA and CDR2 FQGTGA come from the germline V gene. The DNA of the CDR3 is TGTGCCAGCAGCTTAACCCACAGCGGAGTGGGCTACGAGCAGTACTTC. Translated: CASSLTHSGVGYEQYF.

This clone has just one count. The V and J genes are TRBV28 and TRBJ1-1; D not certain. Germline CDR1 reads MDHEN; CDR2 reads SYDVKM. V lost 4 bases and J lost 4, with 16 bases in between. CDR3 size: 15 residues. The CDR3 sequence: CASSYPRHIRTEAFF. The CDR3 DNA is TGTGCCAGCAGTTACCCGAGACACATCCGCACTGAAGCTTTCTTT.